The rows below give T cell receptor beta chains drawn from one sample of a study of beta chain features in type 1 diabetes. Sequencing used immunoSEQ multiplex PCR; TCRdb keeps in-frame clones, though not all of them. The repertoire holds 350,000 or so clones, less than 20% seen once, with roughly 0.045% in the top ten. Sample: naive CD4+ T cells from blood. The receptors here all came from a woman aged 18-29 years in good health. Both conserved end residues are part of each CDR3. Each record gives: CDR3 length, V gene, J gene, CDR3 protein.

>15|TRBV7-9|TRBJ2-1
CASRPLPTGAYEQFF
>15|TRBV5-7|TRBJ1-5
CASSCGTGDNQPQHF
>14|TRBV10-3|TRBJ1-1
CAISPGQGSTEAFF
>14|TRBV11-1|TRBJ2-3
CASSYPSGADTQYF
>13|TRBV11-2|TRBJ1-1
CASKRQGGTEAFF
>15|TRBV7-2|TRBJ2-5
CASSLRSGGQETQYF
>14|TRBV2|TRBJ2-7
CAAPGLAGIYEQYF
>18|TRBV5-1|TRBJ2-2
CASGIRGQGLSNTGELFF
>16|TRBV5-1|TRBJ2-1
CASSLGASGGYNEQFF
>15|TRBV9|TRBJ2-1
CASSPGGRAADEQFF
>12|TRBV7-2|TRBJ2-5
CASSLYQETQYF
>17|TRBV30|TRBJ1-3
CAWISGQSSGSGNTIYF
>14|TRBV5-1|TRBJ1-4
CASSYGQGGEKLFF
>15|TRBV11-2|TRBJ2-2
CASSPRNANTGELFF
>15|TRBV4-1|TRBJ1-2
CASSQDVTGLYGYTF
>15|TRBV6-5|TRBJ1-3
CASSSAGSPGNTIYF
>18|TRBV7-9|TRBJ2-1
CASSLGPEGGAGVYEQFF
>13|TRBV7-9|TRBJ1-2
CASSPQGNYGYTF
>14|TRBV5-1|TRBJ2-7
CASKLKQGPYEQYF
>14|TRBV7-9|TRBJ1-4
CASSRGQSNEKLFF
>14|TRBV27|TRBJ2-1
CASSRGGRASEQFF
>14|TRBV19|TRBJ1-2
CASSPRGANYGYTF
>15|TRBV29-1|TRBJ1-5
CSVREGSLTNQPQHF
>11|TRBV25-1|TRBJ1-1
CASRQGAEAFF
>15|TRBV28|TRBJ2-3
CASARLAGGADTQYF
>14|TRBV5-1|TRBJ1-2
CASSLVGQDYGYTF
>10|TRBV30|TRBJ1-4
CAWTSEKLFF
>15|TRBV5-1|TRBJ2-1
CASSLMAGAGNEQFF
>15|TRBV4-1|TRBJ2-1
CASSQEGRGYREQFF
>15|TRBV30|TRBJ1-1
CAFGPGWIGNTEAFF
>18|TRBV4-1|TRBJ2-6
CASSRVGGASSGANVLTF
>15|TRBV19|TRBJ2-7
CASSMVAGGTYEQYF
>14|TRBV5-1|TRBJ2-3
CASSPRTSTDTQYF
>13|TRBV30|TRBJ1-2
CAWSLRVNGGYTF
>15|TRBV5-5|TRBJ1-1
CASSFRPARDTEAFF
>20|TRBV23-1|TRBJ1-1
CASKRRGQGFWDSGGTEAFF
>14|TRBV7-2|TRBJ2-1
CASTPDRGSHEQFF
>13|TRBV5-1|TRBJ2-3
CASSLTGADTQYF
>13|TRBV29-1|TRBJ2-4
CSAFQAGGNIQYF